The rows below give T cell receptor beta chains drawn from one sample of a study of blood T cell repertoires in COVID-19. TCRdb's copy holds only in-frame clones and misses some; the assay was immunoSEQ multiplex PCR. The sample has tens of thousands of clones, just under 75% seen once. The sample comprised peripheral blood. Every receptor here comes from a woman in her 70s with COVID-19, enrolled during active disease. Each CDR3 is given with its conserved first and last residue. Each record gives: D gene, CDR3 length, V gene, clone size, J gene, CDR3 protein, CDR3 DNA. D genes are given only for firm matches. Clone size is given for some rows only: seen once, a few or many times, or a class if the clone is expanded.

TRBD2	15	TRBV7-2	medium-sized	TRBJ2-2	CASSRGGSNTGELFF	TGTGCCAGCAGTCGGGGGGGTTCGAACACCGGGGAGCTGTTTTTT
TRBD1	16	TRBV7-2	NA	TRBJ1-4	CASSSVSQGPGEKLFF	TGTGCCAGCAGCTCCGTTTCACAGGGGCCAGGGGAAAAACTGTTTTTT
NA	14	TRBV2	NA	TRBJ1-5	CASSRDWGNQPQHF	TGTGCCAGCAGCCGGGACTGGGGCAATCAGCCCCAGCATTTT
NA	13	TRBV14	NA	TRBJ1-1	CASSQGRGGEAFF	TGTGCCAGCAGCCAAGGGAGGGGAGGTGAAGCTTTCTTT
NA	16	TRBV4-1	NA	TRBJ1-6	CASSQEKGLNNSPLHF	TGCGCCAGCAGCCAAGAAAAGGGGCTAAATAATTCACCCCTCCACTTT
TRBD1	16	TRBV18	NA	TRBJ1-4	CASSPPGTVTNEKLFF	TGTGCCAGCTCACCGCCGGGGACAGTAACTAATGAAAAACTGTTTTTT
TRBD1	15	TRBV25-1	NA	TRBJ2-2	CASSQGALRTGELFF	TGTGCCAGCAGCCAGGGGGCTTTGCGAACCGGGGAGCTGTTTTTT
TRBD2	16	TRBV15	NA	TRBJ2-3	CATSRGGNGGLDTQYF	TGTGCCACCAGCAGAGGGGGAAACGGGGGGTTGGATACGCAGTATTTT
NA	14	TRBV18	NA	TRBJ2-5	CASSFPGGQETQYF	TGTGCCAGCTCCTTCCCAGGAGGCCAAGAGACCCAGTACTTC
NA	15	TRBV6-1	NA	TRBJ2-5	CASSEDQGAQETQYF	TGTGCCAGCAGTGAAGACCAGGGTGCCCAAGAGACCCAGTACTTC
TRBD2	16	TRBV7-6	NA	TRBJ2-5	CASSTGLAGGGETQYF	TGTGCCAGCAGCACCGGACTAGCGGGAGGAGGAGAGACCCAGTACTTC
NA	13	TRBV4-3	NA	TRBJ2-3	CASSQDAGGTQYF	TGCGCCAGCAGCCAAGATGCGGGCGGTACGCAGTATTTT
TRBD1	17	TRBV6-2/TRBV6-3	NA	TRBJ2-6	CASSPTGGAAGANVLTF	TGTGCCAGCAGCCCGACAGGGGGCGCGGCTGGGGCCAACGTCCTGACTTTC
TRBD2	14	TRBV7-2	few	TRBJ2-1	CASSLSGGVGEQFF	TGTGCCAGCAGCTTGAGCGGGGGGGTCGGTGAGCAGTTCTTC
TRBD1	14	TRBV19	once	TRBJ2-2	CASSITGAAGELFF	TGTGCCAGTAGTATTACAGGGGCCGCCGGGGAGCTGTTTTTT
NA	13	TRBV18	NA	TRBJ1-4	CASSPFGGEKLFF	TGTGCCAGCTCACCTTTCGGGGGTGAAAAACTGTTTTTT
NA	14	TRBV19	few	TRBJ2-1	CASSIQGGYNEQFF	TGTGCCAGTAGTATCCAGGGTGGCTACAATGAGCAGTTCTTC
NA	13	TRBV18	once	TRBJ2-5	CASSPGREETQYF	TGTGCCAGCTCACCAGGCAGGGAAGAGACCCAGTACTTC
NA	15	TRBV16	NA	TRBJ1-2	CASSLRTQGGGGYTF	TGTGCCAGCAGCCTCCGGACCCAGGGCGGGGGTGGCTACACCTTC
TRBD2	18	TRBV4-3	NA	TRBJ2-2	CASSIKSSGTTNTGELFF	TGCGCCAGCAGCATTAAGTCTAGCGGAACAACGAACACCGGGGAGCTGTTTTTT
TRBD2	15	TRBV4-3	NA	TRBJ2-1	CASSSRTSGRIEQFF	TGCGCCAGCAGCTCAAGGACTAGCGGGAGGATTGAGCAGTTCTTC
TRBD1	12	TRBV2	many	TRBJ1-1	CASRRGPTEAFF	TGTGCCAGTAGAAGGGGGCCCACTGAAGCTTTCTTT
NA	10	TRBV20-1	NA	TRBJ1-4	CSAAGEKLFF	TGCAGTGCCGCAGGGGAAAAACTGTTTTTT
NA	11	TRBV18	NA	TRBJ2-1	CASSLGYEQFF	TGTGCCAGCTCACTCGGTTATGAGCAGTTCTTC
NA	12	TRBV2	few	TRBJ2-7	CATGSLSYEQYF	TGTGCTACAGGATCCCTCTCCTACGAGCAGTACTTC
TRBD1	15	TRBV19	NA	TRBJ1-6	CASSPSAGGDSPLHF	TGTGCCAGTAGTCCCTCCGCAGGGGGAGATTCACCCCTCCACTTT
NA	14	TRBV7-8	few	TRBJ2-5	CASSATRGPETQYF	TGTGCCAGCAGCGCTACTAGAGGGCCAGAGACCCAGTACTTC
TRBD1	14	TRBV7-9	many	TRBJ2-3	CASTGQGSTDTQYF	TGTGCCAGTACGGGACAGGGATCCACAGATACGCAGTATTTT
TRBD2	14	TRBV9	NA	TRBJ2-3	CASRRGGGADTQYF	TGTGCCAGCAGGCGAGGCGGGGGTGCAGATACGCAGTATTTT
TRBD2	15	TRBV24-1	few	TRBJ2-5	CATSGGLAGGETQYF	TGTGCCACCAGTGGGGGACTAGCGGGAGGAGAGACCCAGTACTTC
TRBD2	13	TRBV24-1	NA	TRBJ2-1	CATSELAANEQFF	TGTGCCACCAGTGAACTAGCGGCCAATGAGCAGTTCTTC